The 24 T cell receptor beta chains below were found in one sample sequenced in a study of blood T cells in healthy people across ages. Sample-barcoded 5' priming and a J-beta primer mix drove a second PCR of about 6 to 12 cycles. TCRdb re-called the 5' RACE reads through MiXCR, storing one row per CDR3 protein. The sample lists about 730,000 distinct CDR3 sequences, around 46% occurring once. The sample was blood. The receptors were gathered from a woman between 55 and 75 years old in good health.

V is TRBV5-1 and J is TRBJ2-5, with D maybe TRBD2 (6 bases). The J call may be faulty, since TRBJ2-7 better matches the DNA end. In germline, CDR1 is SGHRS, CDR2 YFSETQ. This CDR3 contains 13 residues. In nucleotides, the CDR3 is TGCGCCAGCAGCTTGGGGGGAGGCCACGAGCAGTACTTC. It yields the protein CASSLGGGHEQYF.

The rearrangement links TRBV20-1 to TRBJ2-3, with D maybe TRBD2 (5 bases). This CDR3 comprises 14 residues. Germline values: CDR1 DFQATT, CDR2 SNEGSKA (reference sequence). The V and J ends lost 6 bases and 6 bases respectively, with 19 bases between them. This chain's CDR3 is CSALRGPSSDTQYF. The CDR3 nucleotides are TGCAGTGCCTTGCGAGGGCCGTCATCCGATACGCAGTATTTT.

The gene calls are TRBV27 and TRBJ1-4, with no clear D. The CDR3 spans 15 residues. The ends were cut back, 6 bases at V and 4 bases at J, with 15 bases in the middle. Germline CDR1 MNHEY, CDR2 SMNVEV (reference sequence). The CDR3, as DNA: TGTGCCAGCAGCCAGACAAGCCAGGTTAATGAAAAACTGTTTTTT. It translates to CASSQTSQVNEKLFF.

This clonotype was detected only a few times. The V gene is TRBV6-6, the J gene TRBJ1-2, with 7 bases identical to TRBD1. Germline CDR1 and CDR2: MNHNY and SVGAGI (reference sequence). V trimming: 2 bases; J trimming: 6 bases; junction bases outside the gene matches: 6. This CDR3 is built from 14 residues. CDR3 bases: TGTGCCAGCAGTTACGGCGACAGGGCGGATGGCTACACCTTC. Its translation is CASSYGDRADGYTF.

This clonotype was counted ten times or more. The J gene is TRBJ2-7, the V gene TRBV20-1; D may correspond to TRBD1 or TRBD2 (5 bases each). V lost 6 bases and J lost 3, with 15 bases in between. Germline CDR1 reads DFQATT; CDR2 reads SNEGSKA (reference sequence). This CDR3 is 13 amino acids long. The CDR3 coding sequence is TGCAGTGCCATTTCTAGCAGGGACTACGAGCAGTACTTC. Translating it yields CSAISSRDYEQYF.

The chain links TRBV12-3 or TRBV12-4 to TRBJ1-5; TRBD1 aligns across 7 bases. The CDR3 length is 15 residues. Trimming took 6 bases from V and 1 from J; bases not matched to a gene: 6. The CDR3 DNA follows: TGTGCCAGCAGGTTACAGGGGACGAGCAATCAGCCCCAGCATTTT. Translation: CASRLQGTSNQPQHF.

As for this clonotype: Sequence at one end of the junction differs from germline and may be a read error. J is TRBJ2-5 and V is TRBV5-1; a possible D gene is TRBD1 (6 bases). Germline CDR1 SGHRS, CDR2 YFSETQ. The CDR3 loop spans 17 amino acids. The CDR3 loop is CAGSLRTETMYQETQYF. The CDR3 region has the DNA TGCGCCGGCAGCCTTCGGACAGAGACGATGTACCAAGAGACCCAGTACTTC.

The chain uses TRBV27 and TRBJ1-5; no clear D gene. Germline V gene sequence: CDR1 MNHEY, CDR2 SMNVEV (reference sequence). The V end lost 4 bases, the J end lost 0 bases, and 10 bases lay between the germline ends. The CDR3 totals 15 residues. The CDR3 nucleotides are TGTGCCAGCAGTTATGGGCCCTATAGCAATCAGCCCCAGCATTTT. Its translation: CASSYGPYSNQPQHF.

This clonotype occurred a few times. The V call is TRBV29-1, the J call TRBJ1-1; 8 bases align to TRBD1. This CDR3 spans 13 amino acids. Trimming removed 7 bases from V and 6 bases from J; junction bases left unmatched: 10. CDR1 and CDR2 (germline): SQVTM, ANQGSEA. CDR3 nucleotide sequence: TGCAGCGCCCTAGGACAGGGTGTGTCTGAAGCTTTCTTT. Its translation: CSALGQGVSEAFF.

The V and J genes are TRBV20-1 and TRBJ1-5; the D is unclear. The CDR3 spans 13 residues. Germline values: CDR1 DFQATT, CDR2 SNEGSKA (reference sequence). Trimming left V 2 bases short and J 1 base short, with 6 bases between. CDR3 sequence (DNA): TGCAGTGCTAGAAAGGGAAGCAATCAGCCCCAGCATTTT. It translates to CSARKGSNQPQHF.

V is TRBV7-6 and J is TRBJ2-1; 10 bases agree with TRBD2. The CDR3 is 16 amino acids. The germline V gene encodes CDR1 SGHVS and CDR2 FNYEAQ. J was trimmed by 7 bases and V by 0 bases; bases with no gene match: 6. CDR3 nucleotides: TGTGCCAGCAGCTTAGCGTTGGGACTAGCGTCAAATGAGCAGTTCTTC. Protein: CASSLALGLASNEQFF.

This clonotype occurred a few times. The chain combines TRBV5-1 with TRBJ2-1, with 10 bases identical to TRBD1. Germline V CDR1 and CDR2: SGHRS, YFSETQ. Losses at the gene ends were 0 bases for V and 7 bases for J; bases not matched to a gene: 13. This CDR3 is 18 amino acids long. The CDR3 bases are TGCGCCAGCAGCTTGGGGACAGGGGGGTTCCAGGCCAGAAATGAGCAGTTCTTC. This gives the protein CASSLGTGGFQARNEQFF.

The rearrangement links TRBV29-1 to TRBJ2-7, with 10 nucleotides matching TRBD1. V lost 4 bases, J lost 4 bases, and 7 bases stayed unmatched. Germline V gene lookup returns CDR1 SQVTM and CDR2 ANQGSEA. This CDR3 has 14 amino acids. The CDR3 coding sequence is TGCAGCGTTGTTCTTGGACAGGGGGGTTACGAGCAGTACTTC. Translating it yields CSVVLGQGGYEQYF.

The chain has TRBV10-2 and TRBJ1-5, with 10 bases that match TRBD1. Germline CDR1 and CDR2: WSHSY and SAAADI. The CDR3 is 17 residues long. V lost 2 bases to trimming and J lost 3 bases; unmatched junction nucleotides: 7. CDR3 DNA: TGCGCCAGCAGTGAGGACAGGGGGCAAATTAACAATCAGCCCCAGCATTTT. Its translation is CASSEDRGQINNQPQHF.

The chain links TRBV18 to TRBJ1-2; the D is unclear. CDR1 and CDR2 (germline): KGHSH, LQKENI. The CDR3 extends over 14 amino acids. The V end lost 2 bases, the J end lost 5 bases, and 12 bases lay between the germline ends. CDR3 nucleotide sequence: TGTGCCAGCTCACCAAGCCCGGGCGTATATGGCTACACCTTC. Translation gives CASSPSPGVYGYTF.

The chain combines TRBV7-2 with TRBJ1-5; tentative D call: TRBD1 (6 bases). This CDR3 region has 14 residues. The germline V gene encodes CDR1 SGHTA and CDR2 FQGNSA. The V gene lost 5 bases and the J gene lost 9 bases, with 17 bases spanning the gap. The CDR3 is CASSQQGGDRPQHF. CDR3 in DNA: TGTGCCAGCAGCCAACAGGGAGGGGACCGGCCCCAGCATTTT.

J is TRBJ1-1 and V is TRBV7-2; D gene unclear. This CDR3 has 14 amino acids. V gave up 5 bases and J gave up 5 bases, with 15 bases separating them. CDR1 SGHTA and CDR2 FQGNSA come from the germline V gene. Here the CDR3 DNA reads TGTGCCAGCAGCCCCCAAGGGTCATTGACTGAAGCTTTCTTT. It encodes CASSPQGSLTEAFF.

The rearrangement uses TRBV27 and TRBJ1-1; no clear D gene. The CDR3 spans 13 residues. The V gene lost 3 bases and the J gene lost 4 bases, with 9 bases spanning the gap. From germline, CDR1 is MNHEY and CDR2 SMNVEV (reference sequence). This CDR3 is CASSFRSGTEAFF. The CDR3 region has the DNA TGTGCCAGCAGTTTTAGGTCGGGCACTGAAGCTTTCTTT.

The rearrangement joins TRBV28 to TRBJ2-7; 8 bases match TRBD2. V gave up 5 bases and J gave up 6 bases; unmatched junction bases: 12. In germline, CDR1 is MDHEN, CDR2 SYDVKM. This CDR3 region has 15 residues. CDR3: CASSPPEAGVCEQYF. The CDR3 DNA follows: TGTGCCAGCAGTCCCCCAGAAGCGGGAGTTTGCGAGCAGTACTTC.

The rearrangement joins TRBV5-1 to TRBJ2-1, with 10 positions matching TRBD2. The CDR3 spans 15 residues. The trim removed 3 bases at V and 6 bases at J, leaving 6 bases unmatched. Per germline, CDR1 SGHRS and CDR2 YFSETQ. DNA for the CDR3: TGCGCCAGCAGCTGGGGAGCGGGGGGGGTCAATGAGCAGTTCTTC. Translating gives CASSWGAGGVNEQFF.

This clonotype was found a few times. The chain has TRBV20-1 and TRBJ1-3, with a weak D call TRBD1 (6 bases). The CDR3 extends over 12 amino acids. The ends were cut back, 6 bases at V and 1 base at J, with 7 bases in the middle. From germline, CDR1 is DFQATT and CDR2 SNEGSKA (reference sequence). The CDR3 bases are TGCAGTGCGCAGGGGTCTGGAAACACCATATATTTT. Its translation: CSAQGSGNTIYF.

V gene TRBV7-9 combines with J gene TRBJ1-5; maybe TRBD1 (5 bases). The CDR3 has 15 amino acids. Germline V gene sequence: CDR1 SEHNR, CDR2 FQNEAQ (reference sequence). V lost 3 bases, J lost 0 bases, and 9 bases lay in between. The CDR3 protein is CASSFEGDSNQPQHF. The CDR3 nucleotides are TGTGCCAGCAGCTTTGAAGGGGATAGCAATCAGCCCCAGCATTTT. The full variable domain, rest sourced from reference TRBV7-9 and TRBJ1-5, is DTGVSQNPRHKITKRGQNVTFRCDPISEHNRLYWYRQTLGQGPEFLTYFQNEAQLEKSRLLSDRFSAERPKGSFSTLEIQRTEQGDSAMYLCASSFEGDSNQPQHFGDGTRLSIL.

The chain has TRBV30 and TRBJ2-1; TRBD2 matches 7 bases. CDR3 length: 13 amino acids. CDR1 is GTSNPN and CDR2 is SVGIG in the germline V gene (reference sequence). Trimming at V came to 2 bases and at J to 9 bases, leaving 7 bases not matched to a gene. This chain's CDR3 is CAWSRTRGAEQFF. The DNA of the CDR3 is TGTGCCTGGAGTAGGACTAGAGGGGCTGAGCAGTTCTTC.

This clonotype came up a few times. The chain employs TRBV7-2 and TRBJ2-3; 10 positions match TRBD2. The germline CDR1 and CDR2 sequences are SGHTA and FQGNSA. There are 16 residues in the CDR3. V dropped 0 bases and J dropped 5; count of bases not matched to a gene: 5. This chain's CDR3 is CASSLASGGALDTQYF. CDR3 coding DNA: TGTGCCAGCAGCTTAGCCAGCGGGGGGGCCTTAGATACGCAGTATTTT.